This T cell receptor (beta chain) appears in the sequencing data of a study of cytomegalovirus exposure and HLA in healthy donors. The PCR was carried out with 60 Vbeta primers and 13 Jbeta primers. The method was immunoSEQ multiplex PCR; TCRdb's version includes in-frame clones alone and lacks a portion of them. The sample yields approximately 170,000 clones, around 76% seen once. Likely unrecorded immune exposures existed in these nominally healthy donors. Findings of the study overall: Most TCR beta V segments were productive about 90% or about 30% of the time in an earlier analysis. Excluded: some indistinguishable V segments such as TRBV6-2 and TRBV6-3. TCR beta chain V- and J-gene trimming was linked, in a later analysis, to a missense variant in DCLRE1C.

The V gene's germline CDR1 is SEHNR and CDR2 FQNEAQ (reference sequence). Deletions cut 3 bases from V and 6 bases from J, with 12 bases between. This CDR3 region has 14 residues. As for this clone: Its specificity is unknown.

The sequenced material came from PBMCs. This rearrangement joins TRBV7-9 to TRBJ1-3; perhaps TRBD1 as D (6 bases). The sequence came from a woman aged 25 to 39 in good health and CMV-seropositive. CDR3 bases: TGTGCCAGCAGCTTTAGGGGACATCTAAACACCATATATTTT. The encoded protein is CASSFRGHLNTIYF. Complete variable domain (other parts from reference TRBV7-9 and TRBJ1-3): DTGVSQNPRHKITKRGQNVTFRCDPISEHNRLYWYRQTLGQGPEFLTYFQNEAQLEKSRLLSDRFSAERPKGSFSTLEIQRTEQGDSAMYLCASSFRGHLNTIYFGEGSWLTVV.